Included here is one T cell receptor beta chain sequence, with context. Time point reported: cycle 4 day 1 (C4D1), after more than five weeks of nivolumab. Each patient experienced a relapse that followed autologous stem cell transplantation, and brentuximab vedotin exposure varied. Using immunoSEQ multiplex PCR, the repertoire was profiled, and TCRdb retains in-frame clones only, with some absent. The table includes 85,000 to 90,000 clones, about nine tenths detected once. This sample stems from a study of PD-1 blockade in classical Hodgkin lymphoma. Sequencing was performed on peripheral blood mononuclear cells (PBMCs), taken before the fourth cycle of nivolumab. This receptor was identified in a human donor with classical Hodgkin lymphoma.

CDR3 residues: CASSGTGLNTGELFF. The CDR3 DNA is TGTGCCAGCAGCGGGACCGGCCTGAACACCGGGGAGCTGTTTTTT. The rearrangement uses TRBV7-6 and TRBJ2-2, with D perhaps TRBD1 or TRBD2 (5 bases each). The CDR3 has 15 amino acids. The V end lost 5 bases, the J end lost 1 base, and 11 bases lay between the germline ends. Germline lookup yields CDR1 SGHVS and CDR2 FNYEAQ.